This T cell receptor (beta chain) was identified during a study of shared clonotypes between healthy human individuals. Points from the study as a whole: Generally, estimated richness proved larger in naive subsets than it did in memory subsets. Sequencing depth was expected to affect clonotype sharing among donors.

Points on this clone: What it binds is not known.

Healthy and HIV-negative, the adult donors had no recent acute infections or vaccinations. Methods used by the authors: Owing to the provision of junction-only sequences devoid of quality scores by immunoSEQ, filtering differed. This table comes from immunoSEQ multiplex PCR, and its TCRdb copy is limited to in-frame clones, with some not included. That table furnishes V, J and clone size, whereas the DNA furnished D and trimming. The data contain roughly 2.6 million clones, approximately 92% of them singletons. Sample: naive CD4+ T cells sorted from blood. Subset noted: CD45RA+ positively selected. The source is a man aged 18 to 30 in good health.

The CDR3 loop reads CASSYERGHYGYTF. The DNA of the CDR3 is TGTGCCAGCAGTTACGAAAGGGGGCACTATGGCTACACCTTC. The chain is built from TRBV28 and TRBJ1-2; TRBD1 matches at 7 bases. The germline V gene has CDR1 MDHEN and CDR2 SYDVKM. Trimming cost V 4 bases and J 3 bases; bases outside gene matches: 5. This CDR3 region has 14 residues.